One TCR beta chain is described in this entry. This specimen comes from a study of T cell changes during pregnancy in multiple sclerosis. Unmatched junction bases numbered 8, after V lost 2 bases and J lost 6 bases. The CDR3 has 15 amino acids. Germline CDR1 reads SGHDN; CDR2 reads FVKESK. TCRdb keeps only in-frame clones here, not all; method: immunoSEQ multiplex PCR. Altogether 65,000 to 75,000 clones are present, roughly 92% being singletons, with the ten largest covering 3% to 4.5%. The chain is built from TRBV14 and TRBJ1-2; TRBD1 matches 8 bases. This specimen was peripheral blood, taken after pregnancy. The clonotype was recovered from a female donor in good health, enrolled as a control in a pregnancy study. The CDR3 sequence: CASSQLRQGLHGYTF. CDR3 DNA sequence: TGTGCCAGCAGCCAACTCAGACAGGGGCTTCATGGCTACACCTTC. The whole variable domain, filled in from reference TRBV14 and TRBJ1-2, reads EAGVTQFPSHSVIEKGQTVTLRCDPISGHDNLYWYRRVMGKEIKFLLHFVKESKQDESGMPNNRFLAERTGGTYSTLKVQPAELEDSGVYFCASSQLRQGLHGYTFGSGTRLTVV.